This passage covers 21 T cell receptor beta chains from one sample sequenced in a study of a mutant IDH1 vaccine in newly diagnosed glioma. No antigens are known for them. Using immunoSEQ multiplex PCR, the repertoire was profiled, and TCRdb retains in-frame clones only, with some absent. This repertoire shows about 94,000 clones, roughly 90% found once; its top ten account for over 0.7%. The time point: week 47, end of study. Doses consisted of 300 ug of mutant IDH1 20-mer peptide each, paired with topical imiquimod. Here the sequenced sample was PBMCs, taken from a glioma patient whose treatment included an IDH1 peptide vaccine. The receptors come from a woman aged 45-60 years with glioma.

The J gene is TRBJ2-1, the V gene TRBV28; 9 positions match TRBD2. The ends lost 5 bases at V and 5 bases at J; junction bases unmatched: 10. The CDR3 is 16 residues long. Per the germline V gene, CDR1 is MDHEN and CDR2 is SYDVKM. CDR3 coding DNA: TGTGCCAGCAGTGATTATGCGGGAGGGCCTAACAATGAGCAGTTCTTC. Protein sequence: CASSDYAGGPNNEQFF.

This rearrangement joins TRBV27 to TRBJ2-7; D is perhaps TRBD1 or TRBD2 (5 bases each). Looked up from germline, CDR1 is MNHEY and CDR2 is SMNVEV (reference sequence). There are 14 residues in the CDR3. V shed 2 bases and J shed 3 bases, with 11 bases lying between them. The CDR3 spells CASSLRGDGYEQYF. DNA of the CDR3: TGTGCCAGCAGTTTAAGAGGGGACGGCTACGAGCAGTACTTC.

A single count supports this clone. This chain joins TRBV7-9 and TRBJ2-1; 13 nucleotides align to TRBD2. J lost 6 bases, V lost 4 bases, and 0 bases had no gene match. The CDR3 is 14 amino acids. Germline V gives CDR1 SEHNR, CDR2 FQNEAQ (reference sequence). CDR3 DNA: TGTGCCAGCAGCTGGACTAGCGGGAGCAATGAGCAGTTCTTC. Translating it yields CASSWTSGSNEQFF.

This rearrangement joins TRBV7-8 to TRBJ1-5; no clear D gene. V was pared by 0 bases and J by 0 bases, with 18 bases between. The CDR3 has 19 residues. The germline gives CDR1 SGHVS, CDR2 FQNEAQ. The DNA for the CDR3 is TGTGCCAGCAGCTTAGCAGGCGCGGCAGCTACGGATAGCAATCAGCCCCAGCATTTT. Its protein is CASSLAGAAATDSNQPQHF.

The chain employs TRBV7-8 and TRBJ1-1; the D gene is possibly TRBD1 (5 bases). CDR3 size: 15 residues. Trimming left V 2 bases short and J 0 bases short, with 10 bases between. From germline, CDR1 is SGHVS and CDR2 FQNEAQ. DNA for the CDR3: TGTGCCAGCAGCTTACTAACAGGCCTGAACACTGAAGCTTTCTTT. This translates into CASSLLTGLNTEAFF.

This clone was observed a single time. The chain recombines TRBV19 with TRBJ1-1; 7 bases are a match to TRBD1. The germline V gene has CDR1 LNHDA and CDR2 SQIVND (reference sequence). V lost 2 bases, J lost 1 base, and 7 bases stayed unmatched. The CDR3 is made up of 16 amino acids. The CDR3 region has the DNA TGTGCCAGTAGTATAACAGGGGCCAGGCCGAACACTGAAGCTTTCTTT. It yields the protein CASSITGARPNTEAFF.

The chain employs TRBV18 and TRBJ1-1, with D hard to call. Germline loops: CDR1 KGHSH, CDR2 LQKENI. Trimming removed 4 bases at V and 1 base at J, with 10 bases between. There are 14 residues in the CDR3. CDR3 protein: CASSQDRRNTEAFF. CDR3 bases: TGTGCCAGCTCACAGGATCGAAGGAACACTGAAGCTTTCTTT.

This chain joins TRBV6-6 and TRBJ2-4; tentatively, D is TRBD1 (6 bases). Between the trimmed V and J ends, which lost 4 bases and 7 bases, there was a span of 8 bases. The CDR3 has 12 amino acids. The germline gives CDR1 MNHNY, CDR2 SVGAGI (reference sequence). The CDR3 protein is CASSFQGNIQYF. CDR3 coding DNA: TGTGCCAGCAGTTTCCAGGGGAACATTCAGTACTTC.

V gene TRBV10-2 combines with J gene TRBJ1-5; TRBD1 agrees at 7 bases. This CDR3 spans 13 amino acids. Germline V CDR1 and CDR2: WSHSY, SAAADI. Trimming removed 10 bases from V and 3 bases from J; junction bases left unmatched: 6. This CDR3 is CATTGQFNQPQHF. CDR3 nucleotide sequence: TGCGCCACCACGGGACAGTTCAATCAGCCCCAGCATTTT.

The V call is TRBV28, the J call TRBJ1-5; D perhaps matches TRBD1 (5 bases). This CDR3 contains 14 residues. The germline CDR1 and CDR2 sequences are MDHEN and SYDVKM. Trimming left V 5 bases short and J 5 bases short, with 13 bases between. The CDR3 DNA reads TGTGCCAGCAGTGGCGGGACGCTCCATCAGCCCCAGCATTTT. It encodes CASSGGTLHQPQHF.

The rearrangement links TRBV18 to TRBJ2-7; D gene ambiguous. The V gene's germline CDR1 is KGHSH and CDR2 LQKENI. Trimming removed 5 bases from V and 2 bases from J, with 13 bases in between. This CDR3 is 14 amino acids long. The chain's CDR3 is CASSSPGSPYEQYF. DNA for the CDR3: TGTGCCAGCTCATCTCCCGGGTCCCCCTACGAGCAGTACTTC.

The chain joins TRBV28 to TRBJ1-2; D may be TRBD1 (6 bases). The germline V gene encodes CDR1 MDHEN and CDR2 SYDVKM. The CDR3 covers 15 residues. Trimming shortened V by 4 bases and J by 4 bases, and 16 bases separated the two germline ends. The CDR3 DNA sequence: TGTGCCAGCAGTTCCCCGACAGGAAAACTCTATGGCTACACCTTC. This encodes CASSSPTGKLYGYTF.

This sequence joins TRBV29-1 and TRBJ2-3; the match to TRBD2 covers 8 bases. CDR3 length: 14 residues. The V segment lost 3 bases and the J segment 5 bases; nucleotides outside the gene matches: 7. Germline lookup yields CDR1 SQVTM and CDR2 ANQGSEA. This chain's CDR3 is CSVDEREPRDTQYF. DNA of the CDR3: TGCAGCGTTGATGAGCGGGAGCCTAGAGATACGCAGTATTTT.

Remarks on this clone: Other DNA sequences in this specimen translate into the identical CDR3. This sequence joins TRBV7-9 and TRBJ2-5; 9 bases are a match to TRBD1. In germline, CDR1 is SEHNR, CDR2 FQNEAQ (reference sequence). V was pared by 5 bases and J by 3 bases, with 4 bases of the junction left unmatched. The length of the CDR3 is 14 residues. The CDR3 loop reads CASSLTGGEETQYF. CDR3 nucleotide sequence: TGTGCCAGCAGCCTGACAGGGGGGGAAGAGACCCAGTACTTC.

V is TRBV11-2 and J is TRBJ2-3; D uncertain. CDR1 is SGHAT, CDR2 FQNNGV, per germline. This CDR3 comprises 13 residues. The germline V and J ends were trimmed by 0 bases and 7 bases, with 8 bases remaining between them. CDR3 sequence (DNA): TGTGCCAGCAGCTTAGAATTGCGGTATACGCAGTATTTT. Its translation is CASSLELRYTQYF.

The rearrangement joins TRBV11-3 to TRBJ2-2, with no clear D. Germline lookup yields CDR1 SGHNT and CDR2 YENEEA. The CDR3 runs to 16 residues. V dropped 5 bases and J dropped 1 base, with 14 bases sitting between them. CDR3 region: CASSLGSVKNTGELFF. As DNA, the CDR3 is TGTGCCAGCAGCCTAGGGTCAGTAAAGAACACCGGGGAGCTGTTTTTT. Full variable domain (remainder filled in from reference TRBV11-3 and TRBJ2-2): EAGVVQSPRYKIIEKKQPVAFWCNPISGHNTLYWYLQNLGQGPELLIRYENEEAVDDSQLPKDRFSAERLKGVDSTLKIQPAELGDSAVYLCASSLGSVKNTGELFFGEGSRLTVL.

This rearrangement joins TRBV29-1 to TRBJ2-1; 11 nucleotides line up with TRBD2. V lost 2 bases, J lost 4 bases, and 1 base stayed unmatched. The length of the CDR3 is 14 residues. CDR1 is SQVTM, CDR2 ANQGSEA, per germline. As DNA, the CDR3 is TGCAGCGTTGAACTAGCGGGAGGTTACAATGAGCAGTTCTTC. The encoded protein is CSVELAGGYNEQFF.

The chain employs TRBV30 and TRBJ2-1, with TRBD2 matching over 8 bases. The CDR3 consists of 14 residues. Trimming removed 3 bases from V and 3 bases from J; junction bases left unmatched: 4. Germline assignment: CDR1 GTSNPN and CDR2 SVGIG (reference sequence). CDR3 DNA: TGTGCCTGGAGACTAGCGGTAAACTACAATGAGCAGTTCTTC. Translating it yields CAWRLAVNYNEQFF.

The DNA of the CDR3 is TGTGCCAGCTCACCGAACGGACCCGGCTACGAGCAGTACTTC. Protein sequence: CASSPNGPGYEQYF. This sequence joins TRBV18 and TRBJ2-7; D gene unclear. The CDR3 length is 14 residues. Germline V gene sequence: CDR1 KGHSH, CDR2 LQKENI. Trimming stripped 3 bases from V and 3 bases from J, with 12 bases between.

The count of this clone is one. J is TRBJ2-7 and V is TRBV18, with 7 bases that match TRBD1. Unmatched junction bases numbered 4, after V lost 2 bases and J lost 0 bases. Germline loops: CDR1 KGHSH, CDR2 LQKENI. This CDR3 has 15 amino acids. Here the CDR3 reads CASSPDRESSYEQYF. Written as DNA, the CDR3 is TGTGCCAGCTCACCAGACAGGGAGTCCTCCTACGAGCAGTACTTC.

The chain combines TRBV27 with TRBJ2-5, with 12 bases identical to TRBD1. CDR3 length: 14 residues. Germline V lookup: CDR1 MNHEY, CDR2 SMNVEV (reference sequence). Losses at the gene ends were 6 bases for V and 5 bases for J; bases not matched to a gene: 4. DNA of the CDR3: TGTGCCAGCAGGAGGGACAGGGGGCTCGAGACCCAGTACTTC. The encoded protein is CASRRDRGLETQYF.